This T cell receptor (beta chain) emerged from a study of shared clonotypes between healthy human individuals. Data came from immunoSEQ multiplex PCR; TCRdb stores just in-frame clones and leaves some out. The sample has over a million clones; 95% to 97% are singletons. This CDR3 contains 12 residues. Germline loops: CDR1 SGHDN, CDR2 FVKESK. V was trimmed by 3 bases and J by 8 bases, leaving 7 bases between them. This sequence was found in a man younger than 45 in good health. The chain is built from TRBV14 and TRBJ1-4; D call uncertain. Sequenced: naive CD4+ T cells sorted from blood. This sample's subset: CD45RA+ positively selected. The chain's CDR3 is CASSHTGEKLFF. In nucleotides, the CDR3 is TGTGCCAGCAGCCATACGGGAGAAAAACTGTTTTTT.